The 3 T cell receptor beta chains presented below share a single source sample, sequenced in a study of T-cell memory formation after mild COVID-19. TCRdb re-analysed the 5' RACE reads in MiXCR, keeping a single row per CDR3 protein. The table lists under 200,000 distinct CDR3 sequences, 25% to 40% of them singletons, with approximately 12% in the top ten. The sequenced sample was PBMCs or a T cell subset sorted from them (not recorded which). The receptors shown here come from an adult woman who had mild COVID-19 (a few samples of this study predate the infection). Cell type and time point are not known.

The chain combines TRBV6-5 with TRBJ2-4, with D perhaps matching TRBD2 (5 bases). Germline V gene sequence: CDR1 MNHEY, CDR2 SVGAGI. Trimming took 1 base from V and 8 from J, leaving 15 bases between them. The CDR3 is 15 amino acids. CDR3 coding DNA: TGTGCCAGCAGTTACTTGGCGGGTGGGAAGGACATTCAGTACTTC. Amino acid sequence: CASSYLAGGKDIQYF.

This clonotype was observed a few times. The chain has TRBV7-2 and TRBJ2-5; a weak D match, TRBD2 (7 bases). The V end lost 2 bases, the J end lost 4 bases, and 14 bases lay between the germline ends. This CDR3 spans 15 amino acids. Germline V gene sequence: CDR1 SGHTA, CDR2 FQGNSA. The CDR3 DNA reads TGTGCCAGCAGCTTAAGGCAGGGGAGGGGAGAGACCCAGTACTTC. Protein: CASSLRQGRGETQYF. Using reference TRBV7-2 and TRBJ2-5 for the parts outside the CDR3, the full variable domain is GAGVSQSPSNKVTEKGKDVELRCDPISGHTALYWYRQSLGQGLEFLIYFQGNSAPDKSGLPSDRFSAERTGGSVSTLTIQRTQQEDSAVYLCASSLRQGRGETQYFGPGTRLLVL.

The V and J genes are TRBV2 and TRBJ2-7; maybe TRBD1 (6 bases). The CDR3 has 14 amino acids. Trimming shortened V by 4 bases and J by 2 bases, and 12 bases separated the two germline ends. Germline CDR1 reads SNHLY; CDR2 reads FYNNEI. For the CDR3, the DNA is TGTGCCAGCAGTGCCGGCAGGGGAACCTACGAGCAGTACTTC. Protein: CASSAGRGTYEQYF.